This T cell receptor (beta chain) was profiled in a study of T cell responses to AZD1222 COVID-19 vaccine. On this clone itself: Its antigen is not known.

The data were produced by immunoSEQ multiplex PCR, yet TCRdb's version contains in-frame clones alone and is incomplete. The table lists 65,000 to 95,000 clones, roughly nine tenths of them singletons. Study conclusions and caveats: Two AZD1222 administrations were followed by greater Spike-specific TCR breadth and depth.

Trimming pared 4 bases from V and 4 bases from J, leaving 14 bases between. CDR3 length equals 14 residues. CDR1 and CDR2 from the germline V gene are SGHNT and YYREEE (reference sequence). The V gene is TRBV5-4, the J gene TRBJ2-5; D is perhaps TRBD1 (6 bases). The sample consisted of peripheral blood, taken on day 0 of MenACWY control vaccination. This sequence originates from an adult in good health. CDR3 sequence (DNA): TGTGCCAGCAGCGGAAACAGGGTTGGAGAGACCCAGTACTTC. Translation gives CASSGNRVGETQYF.